This T cell receptor beta chain was identified during a study of OX40 agonist ivuxolimab in advanced cancers. Germline CDR1 is SQVTM and CDR2 is ANQGSEA. With 7 bases removed from V and 6 bases from J, the gap between germline ends came to 16 bases. The CDR3 covers 13 residues. Assay: immunoSEQ multiplex PCR; the TCRdb copy retains only in-frame clones and omits some. Here the sample spans more than 55,000 clones, 70% to 90% being singletons. The chain joins TRBV29-1 to TRBJ1-5; no definite D call. This clonotype originated in an adult with an advanced solid tumor such as melanoma, head and neck, liver or kidney cancer. The sample in question was CD4+ or CD8+ T cells sorted from blood, obtained in a trial of the OX40 agonist ivuxolimab. This chain's CDR3 is CSASPGKGQPQHF. The CDR3 DNA follows: TGCAGCGCAAGCCCGGGGAAGGGTCAGCCCCAGCATTTT.